Following are 25 T cell receptor beta chains from one sample sequenced in a study of synovial regulatory T cells in juvenile arthritis. Matched peripheral blood accompanied the synovial fluid taken from each patient with active arthritis. Libraries were prepared by immunoSEQ multiplex PCR; TCRdb keeps only in-frame clonotypes and omits some of them. The sample's table shows more than 2,000 clones. Sequenced sample: Treg cells from the synovium. These receptor sequences come from a donor aged 2-35 years with juvenile idiopathic arthritis.

This clone is medium-sized by frequency. The chain has TRBV7-9 and TRBJ2-5. The CDR3 spans 11 residues. No DNA is listed. Germline CDR1 SEHNR, CDR2 FQNEAQ (reference sequence). The CDR3 loop reads CASSLQETQYF. Based on the CDR3 plus reference TRBV7-9 and TRBJ2-5, the full variable domain is DTGVSQNPRHKITKRGQNVTFRCDPISEHNRLYWYRQTLGQGPEFLTYFQNEAQLEKSRLLSDRFSAERPKGSFSTLEIQRTEQGDSAMYLCASSLQETQYFGPGTRLLVL.

The chain joins TRBV4-1 to TRBJ2-3. Per the germline V gene, CDR1 is MGHRA and CDR2 is YSYEKL. The CDR3 sequence is 14 residues long. This entry has no DNA. CDR3 protein: CASSHVVNADTQYF.

By frequency, this clone is medium-sized. V is TRBV6-1 and J is TRBJ2-3. Looked up from germline, CDR1 is MNHNS and CDR2 is SASEGT. CDR3 length equals 12 residues. No DNA is recorded. The CDR3 here is CASSPSTDTQYF.

This clone shows up as medium-sized by frequency. The rearrangement uses TRBV29-1 and TRBJ1-1. Germline V gene lookup returns CDR1 SQVTM and CDR2 ANQGSEA. This CDR3 contains 13 residues. The entry carries no DNA sequence. CDR3 loop: CSVGVGLNTEAFF.

This clone ranks as medium-sized in terms of frequency. The chain uses TRBV27 and TRBJ1-1. CDR3 length: 13 amino acids. No DNA sequence is on record. CDR1 MNHEY and CDR2 SMNVEV come from the germline V gene (reference sequence). CDR3 region: CASSEPANTEAFF.

By frequency, this clone is medium-sized. The chain uses TRBV7-8 and TRBJ1-5. The CDR3 is 15 amino acids. No DNA sequence is on record. The germline gives CDR1 SGHVS, CDR2 FQNEAQ. The CDR3 here is CASSLALLGNQPQHF.

The rearrangement joins TRBV10-3 to TRBJ1-1; TCRdb reports TRBD1, a call that lacks DNA to check it against. Germline V lookup: CDR1 ENHRY, CDR2 SYGVKD. This CDR3 has 14 amino acids. The DNA sequence is not available. CDR3: CAISESQGHTEAFF.

This clone is identified as medium-sized from frequency. The chain joins TRBV6-5 to TRBJ2-2. The CDR3 runs to 14 residues. DNA is not recorded here. The germline CDR1 and CDR2 sequences are MNHEY and SVGAGI. CDR3 sequence: CASTPVMFGGELFF.

The chain employs TRBV9 and TRBJ2-6; the TRBD2 assignment by TCRdb is unverifiable without DNA. Germline CDR1 reads SGDLS; CDR2 reads YYNGEE. This CDR3 has 19 residues. The DNA is not on file. The CDR3 spells CASRGGRREADSGANVLTF.

This clone is medium-sized by frequency. The J gene is TRBJ1-1, the V gene TRBV5-6; TCRdb's D call of TRBD1 is untestable without DNA. The CDR3 extends over 14 amino acids. No DNA sequence is on record. Germline assignment: CDR1 SGHDT and CDR2 YYEEEE. The CDR3 protein is CASSLVQGYTEAFF.

The chain carries TRBV29-1 and TRBJ1-2. The CDR3 sequence is 12 residues long. No DNA is given. Germline V gene sequence: CDR1 SQVTM, CDR2 ANQGSEA. CDR3 amino acids: CSVVGGIYGYTF.

By frequency, this clone is medium-sized. V gene TRBV4-1 combines with J gene TRBJ2-3; TCRdb's D call, TRBD2, is unchecked because there is no DNA. The CDR3 is made up of 14 amino acids. No DNA sequence is on record. The germline gives CDR1 MGHRA, CDR2 YSYEKL. CDR3 region: CASSQTSFTDTQYF.

In terms of frequency, this clone is medium-sized. The chain recombines TRBV6-5 with TRBJ2-2; TCRdb calls TRBD2, which cannot be checked without DNA. In germline, CDR1 is MNHEY, CDR2 SVGAGI. There are 13 residues in the CDR3. The protein alone is recorded here. The CDR3 reads CAIKREGTGELFF.

This clone ranks as medium-sized (0.01 to 0.1%) in terms of frequency. This chain connects TRBV18 to TRBJ2-1; without DNA, the TCRdb call of TRBD2 cannot be checked. There are 17 residues in the CDR3. The record lacks a DNA sequence. Per germline, CDR1 KGHSH and CDR2 LQKENI. CDR3 residues: CASSPPRGGSQYNEQFF.

The CDR3 reads CASSPRQGSSYNEQFF. This chain connects TRBV7-9 to TRBJ2-1; absent DNA, TCRdb's TRBD1 call cannot be checked. CDR3 size: 16 residues. The record lacks a DNA sequence. In germline, CDR1 is SEHNR, CDR2 FQNEAQ (reference sequence).

In terms of frequency, this clone is medium-sized. The rearrangement joins TRBV5-6 to TRBJ1-5. The CDR3 length is 12 residues. Only the protein is available. Germline values: CDR1 SGHDT, CDR2 YYEEEE. CDR3 loop: CASSLYLQPQHF.

The gene calls are TRBV9 and TRBJ2-3. The CDR3 runs 16 residues. The DNA is not on file. Per germline, CDR1 SGDLS and CDR2 YYNGEE. The CDR3 protein is CASSVEGSESTDTQYF.

The rearrangement uses TRBV5-4 and TRBJ1-1. The CDR3 is made up of 15 amino acids. The DNA sequence is not available. Germline V gives CDR1 SGHNT, CDR2 YYREEE (reference sequence). The CDR3 is CASSTVSGFDTEAFF.

Frequency places this clone as medium-sized. CDR3 loop: CASTIVGKTGSSYEQYF. The chain employs TRBV19 and TRBJ2-7; TCRdb names TRBD1, which stays unverified in the absence of DNA. The germline gives CDR1 LNHDA, CDR2 SQIVND (reference sequence). This CDR3 is built from 17 residues. No DNA appears here.

This clone counts as medium-sized by frequency. The V call is TRBV7-8, the J call TRBJ2-1. The CDR3 consists of 16 residues. The DNA is unrecorded. Germline CDR1 reads SGHVS; CDR2 reads FQNEAQ. This chain's CDR3 is CASSLGPGPAYNEQFF.

By frequency, this clone is medium-sized (0.01 to 0.1%). V is TRBV28 and J is TRBJ2-7. Germline CDR1 reads MDHEN; CDR2 reads SYDVKM. The CDR3 runs 12 residues. Nucleotide data are not available. The CDR3 loop reads CASSLPGFLQYF.

The V call is TRBV27, the J call TRBJ2-3; lacking DNA, the TRBD2 call made by TCRdb goes unchecked. The CDR3 is 15 amino acids. The protein alone is recorded here. Per the germline V gene, CDR1 is MNHEY and CDR2 is SMNVEV (reference sequence). CDR3 amino acids: CASSSVRGATDTQYF.

Measured by frequency, this clone is medium-sized. V and J are TRBV5-4 and TRBJ2-5; the TCRdb call, TRBD2, lacks DNA for checking. The CDR3 loop spans 14 amino acids. No DNA accompanies this entry. The V gene's germline CDR1 is SGHNT and CDR2 YYREEE (reference sequence). CDR3 sequence: CASRAGPATETQYF.

This clone is deemed medium-sized by its frequency. The gene calls are TRBV5-4 and TRBJ1-5; TCRdb returns TRBD1, unconfirmable since there is no DNA. The CDR3 spans 14 residues. The nucleotide record is missing. The germline gives CDR1 SGHNT, CDR2 YYREEE (reference sequence). The CDR3 loop reads CAWGDRDANQPQHF. The full variable domain, rest sourced from reference TRBV5-4 and TRBJ1-5, is ETGVTQSPTHLIKTRGQQVTLRCSSQSGHNTVSWYQQALGQGPQFIFQYYREEENGRGNFPPRFSGLQFPNYSSELNVNALELDDSALYLCAWGDRDANQPQHFGDGTRLSIL.

The rearrangement links TRBV11-2 to TRBJ2-1; TCRdb lists TRBD2, though no DNA is available to test this call. Looked up from germline, CDR1 is SGHAT and CDR2 is FQNNGV. CDR3 size: 17 residues. No DNA is recorded. This CDR3 is CASSTRLAAISYNEQFF.